This entry concerns a single TCR beta chain. What it binds is not known. V lost 6 bases, J lost 7 bases, and 7 bases lay in between. Germline V gives CDR1 KGHSH, CDR2 LQKENI. The CDR3 spans 11 residues. The data belong to a study of cytomegalovirus exposure and HLA in healthy donors. Study at large: Across 300 to 400 genotyped donors, 81% landed in the Caucasian-associated ancestry cluster. Regarding the study as a whole: Beyond CMV serostatus, there was no information to go on about immune exposure. A few of the chains that were CMV-associated were confirmed in vitro to be specific for CMV antigens.

PCR amplification relied on 60 Vbeta primers (plus 13 Jbeta primers). The table came from immunoSEQ multiplex PCR; TCRdb's copy has only in-frame clones and leaves some out. The profile shows under 200,000 clones, around four fifths of them singletons. Unrecorded immune exposures were likely, despite nominal health at sampling. Sequencing was done on a sample of PBMCs. The rearrangement links TRBV18 to TRBJ2-1, with a tentative D call TRBD2 (6 bases). The receptor comes from a man between 18 and 35 years old in good health and CMV-seronegative. CDR3 sequence (DNA): TGTGCCAGCTCGGGGGGAAATGAGCAGTTCTTC. Its translation: CASSGGNEQFF. The complete variable domain, with remaining parts taken from reference TRBV18 and TRBJ2-1, reads NAGVMQNPRHLVRRRGQEARLRCSPMKGHSHVYWYRQLPEEGLKFMVYLQKENIIDESGMPKERFSAEFPKEGPSILRIQQVVRGDSAAYFCASSGGNEQFFGPGTRLTVL.